This T cell receptor beta chain was sequenced for a study of blood T cell repertoires in COVID-19. The overall study: Samples taken during acute and convalescent COVID-19 were collected in the United States, Italy and Spain. PBMCs, B-cell-depleted T cells, or T cells provided the cDNA or gDNA that made up the material.

V trimming: 3 bases; J trimming: 5 bases; junction bases outside the gene matches: 1. The germline CDR1 and CDR2 sequences are SGHDT and YYEEEE. CDR3 size: 13 residues. Per the study methods: The assay estimated nucleated cells by amplifying reference gene primers. Profiled with immunoSEQ multiplex PCR; TCRdb holds only in-frame clones, not every one. Clone size and V and J calls were adopted from that table, with D and trimming inferred from the DNA. The data hold about 200,000 clones, with about 85% observed a single time. The sequenced sample was peripheral blood. The chain is built from TRBV5-6 and TRBJ1-5; the match to TRBD1 covers 8 bases. This clonotype originated in a woman older than 75 with acute or convalescent COVID-19. The CDR3 spells CASSSDRDQPQHF. The CDR3 coding sequence is TGTGCCAGCAGCTCGGACAGGGATCAGCCCCAGCATTTT.